This T cell receptor beta chain was found in a study of neoadjuvant anti-PD-1 for oral cavity cancer. About the study: Non-progressing patients received a fourth nivolumab dose near day 43, then surgery on days 50-56.

Noted time point: after neoadjuvant nivolumab, at surgical resection. These oral cavity squamous cell carcinomas were HPV-negative and locally advanced. This clone has more than one count but fewer than ten. The antigen is not known. Here immunoSEQ multiplex PCR was the method, and the copy in TCRdb shows in-frame clones only, minus some. The repertoire has about 37,000 clones, around 38% of them found once; the top ten carry approximately 16%. Study-level findings and limits: TCR analyses covered only three patients per response group.

Sequences were derived from tumor tissue, sampled after nivolumab (anti-PD-1) treatment. This sequence was found in a person aged 35-80 years with oral cavity squamous cell carcinoma.

The CDR3 DNA reads TGTGCCTGGAGTGGGACAGAAGGAAACACCATATATTTT. This codes for CAWSGTEGNTIYF. V gene TRBV30 combines with J gene TRBJ1-3; D might be TRBD1 (6 bases). CDR3 size: 13 residues. CDR1 is GTSNPN, CDR2 SVGIG, per germline (reference sequence). The V gene lost 1 base and the J gene lost 4 bases, with 8 bases spanning the gap.